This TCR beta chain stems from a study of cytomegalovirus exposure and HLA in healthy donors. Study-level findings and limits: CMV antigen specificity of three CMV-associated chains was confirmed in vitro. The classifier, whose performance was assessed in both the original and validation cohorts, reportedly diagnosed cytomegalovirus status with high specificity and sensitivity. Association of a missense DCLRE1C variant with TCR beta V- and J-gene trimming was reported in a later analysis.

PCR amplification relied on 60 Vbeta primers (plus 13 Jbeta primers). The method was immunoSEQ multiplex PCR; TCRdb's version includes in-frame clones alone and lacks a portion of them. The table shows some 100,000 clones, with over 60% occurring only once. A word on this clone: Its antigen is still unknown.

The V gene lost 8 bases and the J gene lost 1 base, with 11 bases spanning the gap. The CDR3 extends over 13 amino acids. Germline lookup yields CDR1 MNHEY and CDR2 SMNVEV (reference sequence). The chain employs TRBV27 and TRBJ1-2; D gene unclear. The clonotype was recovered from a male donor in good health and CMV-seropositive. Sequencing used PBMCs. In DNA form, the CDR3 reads TGTGCCAGCGGAAACAGATTTAACTATGGCTACACCTTC. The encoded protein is CASGNRFNYGYTF.